A single sample is the source of the 29 T cell receptor beta chains below, sequenced in a study of T-cell memory formation after mild COVID-19. A single record per CDR3 protein comes from TCRdb applying MiXCR to the 5' RACE reads. Of fewer than 650,000 distinct CDR3 sequences listed, less than 25% are singletons. Sequencing used PBMCs or a T cell subset sorted from them (not recorded which). The source is an adult woman who had mild COVID-19 (a few samples of this study predate the infection). Cell type and time point are not known.

This chain joins TRBV7-9 and TRBJ2-7; TRBD2 agrees at 8 bases. V was pared by 3 bases and J by 2 bases, with 6 bases of the junction left unmatched. CDR3 length equals 15 residues. The germline V gene has CDR1 SEHNR and CDR2 FQNEAQ (reference sequence). The CDR3 coding sequence is TGTGCCAGCAGCTTGCGAACTAGCGGCACCTACGAGCAGTACTTC. Its translation: CASSLRTSGTYEQYF.

J is TRBJ2-1 and V is TRBV2; 9 bases match TRBD2. This CDR3 has 14 amino acids. CDR1 and CDR2 (germline): SNHLY, FYNNEI. With V trimmed by 5 bases and J by 7 bases, 6 bases remained unmatched. CDR3 sequence reads: CASSRTSASNEQFF. CDR3 in DNA: TGTGCCAGCAGTCGGACTAGCGCGTCGAATGAGCAGTTCTTC. Together with reference TRBV2 and TRBJ2-1, the CDR3 gives the full variable domain: EPEVTQTPSHQVTQMGQEVILRCVPISNHLYFYWYRQILGQKVEFLVSFYNNEISEKSEIFDDQFSVERPDGSNFTLKIRSTKLEDSAMYFCASSRTSASNEQFFGPGTRLTVL.

The gene calls are TRBV29-1 and TRBJ2-5, with a possible D match to TRBD2 (5 bases). V was pared by 7 bases and J by 5 bases, with 14 bases between. CDR1 and CDR2 from the germline V gene are SQVTM and ANQGSEA. The CDR3 is 12 amino acids. CDR3 DNA sequence: TGCAGCGACCGGGGTTCGGGGGAGACCCAGTACTTC. Translated, it gives CSDRGSGETQYF.

The gene calls are TRBV5-1 and TRBJ2-5; D is undetermined. The CDR3 sequence is 16 residues long. Germline V gives CDR1 SGHRS, CDR2 YFSETQ. V was clipped by 3 bases and J by 1 base, with 16 bases between them. CDR3 sequence (DNA): TGCGCCAGCAGCTCCAGAGGCTGGCCGCCCCAAGAGACCCAGTACTTC. Amino acids: CASSSRGWPPQETQYF.

The chain carries TRBV18 and TRBJ1-5, with a possible D match to TRBD1 (5 bases). The CDR3 is 15 residues long. Germline V gives CDR1 KGHSH, CDR2 LQKENI. Deletions cut 4 bases from V and 3 bases from J, with 13 bases between. The chain's CDR3 is CASSLPGGDNQPQHF. DNA for the CDR3: TGTGCCAGCTCACTACCCGGGGGGGACAATCAGCCCCAGCATTTT.

The rearrangement links TRBV13 to TRBJ1-1, with a weak D call TRBD1 (5 bases). V lost 5 bases, J lost 2 bases, and 15 bases lay in between. The length of the CDR3 is 15 residues. CDR1 PRHDT and CDR2 FYEKMQ come from the germline V gene (reference sequence). In nucleotides, the CDR3 is TGTGCCAGCAGCCCAAACCAGGGAAGTAACACTGAAGCTTTCTTT. It yields the protein CASSPNQGSNTEAFF.

There are a few counts of this clonotype. The rearrangement joins TRBV9 to TRBJ2-5; the match to TRBD2 covers 12 bases. Germline CDR1 SGDLS, CDR2 YYNGEE. CDR3 size: 17 residues. V lost 0 bases and J lost 5; bases outside the gene matches: 8. CDR3 nucleotides: TGTGCCAGCAGCGTAGGTGGGCTAGCGGGAGGGCGTGAGACCCAGTACTTC. Its translation is CASSVGGLAGGRETQYF. The whole variable domain, filled in from reference TRBV9 and TRBJ2-5, reads DSGVTQTPKHLITATGQRVTLRCSPRSGDLSVYWYQQSLDQGLQFLIQYYNGEERAKGNILERFSAQQFPDLHSELNLSSLELGDSALYFCASSVGGLAGGRETQYFGPGTRLLVL.

V is TRBV6-6 and J is TRBJ2-2; D gene ambiguous. Trimming left V 0 bases short and J 3 bases short, with 17 bases between. The germline V gene has CDR1 MNHNY and CDR2 SVGAGI (reference sequence). This CDR3 contains 18 residues. This CDR3 reads CASSYSGFPWHYTGELFF. CDR3 in DNA: TGTGCCAGCAGTTACTCCGGATTTCCATGGCATTACACCGGGGAGCTGTTTTTT.

This clonotype was counted a few times. This chain uses TRBV19 with TRBJ2-3; 8 bases match TRBD1. V was pared by 4 bases and J by 3 bases, with 6 bases of the junction left unmatched. The CDR3 totals 15 residues. Germline CDR1 LNHDA, CDR2 SQIVND (reference sequence). Here the CDR3 DNA reads TGTGCCAGTAGTACCGGACAGGGTGGGACAGATACGCAGTATTTT. Translating gives CASSTGQGGTDTQYF.

This clonotype has more than one count but fewer than ten. V gene TRBV6-1 combines with J gene TRBJ1-5; 7 positions match TRBD1. The CDR3 length is 17 residues. V shed 6 bases, J shed 3 bases, and the junction held 14 bases outside the gene matches. Germline CDR1 is MNHNS and CDR2 is SASEGT. CDR3 loop: CASSDPGTAFFNQPQHF. The CDR3 DNA reads TGTGCCAGCAGCGACCCCGGGACAGCTTTCTTCAATCAGCCCCAGCATTTT.

This clonotype was seen a handful of times. V gene TRBV6-6 combines with J gene TRBJ1-1, with TRBD1 matching 8 bases. Trimming cost V 0 bases and J 5 bases; bases outside gene matches: 2. Germline loops: CDR1 MNHNY, CDR2 SVGAGI (reference sequence). The length of the CDR3 is 14 residues. CDR3 sequence: CASSYSRDRTEAFF. The CDR3 region has the DNA TGTGCCAGCAGTTACTCACGGGACAGGACTGAAGCTTTCTTT.

This chain connects TRBV7-2 to TRBJ2-1; 10 bases are shared with TRBD2. V shed 6 bases, J shed 10 bases, and the junction held 3 bases outside the gene matches. CDR1 SGHTA and CDR2 FQGNSA come from the germline V gene. The CDR3 is 12 residues long. DNA of the CDR3: TGTGCCAGCAGGGGGGGACTAGCGGAGCAGTTCTTC. Amino acid sequence: CASRGGLAEQFF. Variable domain in full (rest from reference TRBV7-2 and TRBJ2-1): GAGVSQSPSNKVTEKGKDVELRCDPISGHTALYWYRQSLGQGLEFLIYFQGNSAPDKSGLPSDRFSAERTGGSVSTLTIQRTQQEDSAVYLCASRGGLAEQFFGPGTRLTVL.

The sample holds a few counts of this clonotype. This rearrangement joins TRBV20-1 to TRBJ2-1, with 9 positions matching TRBD2. Germline assignment: CDR1 DFQATT and CDR2 SNEGSKA (reference sequence). This CDR3 has 14 amino acids. The J segment lost 6 bases and the V segment lost 6 bases, leaving 9 bases of the junction unmatched. The DNA for the CDR3 is TGCAGTGCCTATAGCGGGAGTCTCCGCAATGAGCAGTTCTTC. Protein: CSAYSGSLRNEQFF.

A few counts support this clonotype. The genes are TRBV5-1 and TRBJ2-1, with 9 bases aligning to TRBD2. The CDR3 covers 14 residues. V lost 4 bases to trimming and J lost 5 bases; unmatched junction nucleotides: 4. CDR1 is SGHRS, CDR2 YFSETQ, per germline. CDR3 residues: CASSTTSGNNEQFF. CDR3 nucleotide sequence: TGCGCCAGCAGCACGACTAGCGGAAACAATGAGCAGTTCTTC.

This clonotype has a count of ten or more. This chain connects TRBV9 to TRBJ2-3; TRBD1 matches at 8 bases. Per germline, CDR1 SGDLS and CDR2 YYNGEE. This CDR3 has 15 residues. V dropped 0 bases and J dropped 2; count of bases not matched to a gene: 2. The CDR3 loop is CASSVGTGPTDTQYF. The CDR3 DNA sequence: TGTGCCAGCAGCGTAGGGACAGGGCCCACAGATACGCAGTATTTT. Combining the CDR3 with reference TRBV9 and TRBJ2-3 gives the whole variable domain DSGVTQTPKHLITATGQRVTLRCSPRSGDLSVYWYQQSLDQGLQFLIQYYNGEERAKGNILERFSAQQFPDLHSELNLSSLELGDSALYFCASSVGTGPTDTQYFGPGTRLTVL.

This clonotype occurred many times. The chain recombines TRBV5-1 with TRBJ2-2; 11 nucleotides line up with TRBD2. The germline V gene has CDR1 SGHRS and CDR2 YFSETQ. The CDR3 is made up of 17 amino acids. V shed 1 base, J shed 6 bases, and the junction held 8 bases outside the gene matches. The CDR3 reads CASSLSKTSGMAGELFF. The CDR3 bases are TGCGCCAGCAGCTTGTCCAAGACTAGCGGGATGGCCGGGGAGCTGTTTTTT.

This clonotype turned up a few times. The CDR3 sequence is CASSYSELVANEQFF. The CDR3 DNA sequence: TGTGCCAGCAGTTATTCGGAACTAGTCGCCAATGAGCAGTTCTTC. The genes are TRBV6-2 or TRBV6-3 and TRBJ2-1; weak D call: TRBD2 (5 bases). Trimming removed 3 bases at V and 6 bases at J, with 15 bases between. Germline CDR1 and CDR2: MNHEY and SVGEGT. This CDR3 region has 15 residues.

The V gene is TRBV5-4, the J gene TRBJ2-5; tentatively, D is TRBD2 (6 bases). CDR3 size: 15 residues. The germline CDR1 and CDR2 sequences are SGHNT and YYREEE (reference sequence). Trimming took 3 bases from V and 5 from J, leaving 17 bases between them. CDR3 residues: CASSSKRVPGETQYF. The CDR3 bases are TGTGCCAGCAGCTCTAAGCGGGTCCCTGGGGAGACCCAGTACTTC.

The chain carries TRBV15 and TRBJ1-1, with D hard to call. This CDR3 is 11 amino acids long. The V end lost 5 bases, the J end lost 3 bases, and 4 bases lay between the germline ends. Germline V CDR1 and CDR2: LNHNV, YYDKDF (reference sequence). The CDR3 protein is CATSGDTEAFF. Here the CDR3 DNA reads TGTGCCACCAGCGGGGACACTGAAGCTTTCTTT.

The genes are TRBV7-9 and TRBJ2-7; D ambiguous. This CDR3 is 13 amino acids long. V was trimmed by 6 bases and J by 1 base, leaving 10 bases between them. CDR1 SEHNR and CDR2 FQNEAQ come from the germline V gene (reference sequence). DNA for the CDR3: TGTGCCAGCAGACCCGTTAGGTCCTACGAGCAGTACTTC. Its translation is CASRPVRSYEQYF.

This clonotype was counted a few times. The V and J genes are TRBV5-1 and TRBJ2-7; 9 nucleotides line up with TRBD2. J gave up 3 bases and V 4 bases, and 11 bases lay outside the gene matches. This CDR3 is built from 16 residues. Per the germline V gene, CDR1 is SGHRS and CDR2 is YFSETQ. The CDR3 is CASSQRLAGVVYEQYF. In nucleotides, the CDR3 is TGCGCCAGCAGCCAGAGATTAGCGGGAGTGGTCTACGAGCAGTACTTC.

Only a few counts were recorded for this clonotype. This chain links TRBV7-3 with TRBJ2-7; weak D call: TRBD1 (5 bases). The germline gives CDR1 SGHTA, CDR2 FQGTGA. CDR3 length equals 15 residues. Trimming shortened V by 5 bases and J by 7 bases, and 21 bases separated the two germline ends. CDR3 coding DNA: TGTGCCAGCAGCCCGCAGACGGCAGGGTCTGGGGAGCAGTACTTC. It specifies CASSPQTAGSGEQYF.

The chain joins TRBV6-5 to TRBJ2-7, with TRBD2 matching 7 bases. From germline, CDR1 is MNHEY and CDR2 SVGAGI. The CDR3 has 13 amino acids. Unmatched junction bases numbered 10, after V lost 8 bases and J lost 6 bases. In nucleotides, the CDR3 is TGTGCCAGCGTCGGAGCGGGAACTACCGAGCAGTACTTC. This translates into CASVGAGTTEQYF.

This clonotype appeared a few times. The chain joins TRBV6-2 or TRBV6-3 to TRBJ2-2; D perhaps matches TRBD1 (7 bases). This CDR3 is built from 18 residues. The germline V gene has CDR1 MNHEY and CDR2 SVGEGT. Trimming took 3 bases from V and 0 from J, leaving 17 bases between them. CDR3 coding DNA: TGTGCCAGCAGTTATCAGGCAGGGGGGCCTTCGAACACCGGGGAGCTGTTTTTT. This codes for CASSYQAGGPSNTGELFF.

The rearrangement uses TRBV12-3 or TRBV12-4 and TRBJ1-2; TRBD1 matches 8 bases. The CDR3 loop spans 15 amino acids. The J segment lost 5 bases and the V segment lost 8 bases, leaving 13 bases of the junction unmatched. Here the CDR3 DNA reads TGTGCCAGCGGACAGGGACAAGGGCGCGTTTATGGCTACACCTTC. This gives the protein CASGQGQGRVYGYTF.

This chain joins TRBV6-2 or TRBV6-3 and TRBJ1-1; no clear D gene. CDR3 length: 13 residues. The germline V gene has CDR1 MNHEY and CDR2 SVGEGT. V was trimmed by 5 bases and J by 1 base, leaving 8 bases between them. As DNA, the CDR3 is TGTGCCAGCAGTCCCGCAGAGAACACTGAAGCTTTCTTT. As protein: CASSPAENTEAFF.

This clonotype showed up just a few times. This chain joins TRBV7-3 and TRBJ1-1, with D possibly TRBD1 on 5 matching bases. Looked up from germline, CDR1 is SGHTA and CDR2 is FQGTGA. Trimming cost V 2 bases and J 1 base, with 14 bases left between them. This CDR3 comprises 16 residues. For the CDR3, the DNA is TGTGCCAGCAGCTTACATTCGGGGGGTACGAACACTGAAGCTTTCTTT. Translated: CASSLHSGGTNTEAFF. Based on the CDR3 plus reference TRBV7-3 and TRBJ1-1, the full variable domain is GAGVSQTPSNKVTEKGKYVELRCDPISGHTALYWYRQSLGQGPEFLIYFQGTGAADDSGLPNDRFFAVRPEGSVSTLKIQRTERGDSAVYLCASSLHSGGTNTEAFFGQGTRLTVV.

This clonotype was recorded a few times. This chain connects TRBV29-1 to TRBJ1-1, with no clear D. Germline values: CDR1 SQVTM, CDR2 ANQGSEA. CDR3 length: 14 residues. Trimming left V 3 bases short and J 0 bases short, with 11 bases between. The CDR3 nucleotides read TGCAGCGTTGATTCCCGGTATTTGAACACTGAAGCTTTCTTT. Amino acid sequence: CSVDSRYLNTEAFF.

This clonotype has a single count. This chain uses TRBV5-1 with TRBJ2-7; 8 bases fit TRBD1. The V and J ends lost 4 bases and 2 bases, in that order; junction bases with no gene match: 8. Germline V lookup: CDR1 SGHRS, CDR2 YFSETQ. The CDR3 contains 15 residues. The CDR3 reads CASSLTGDPPYEQYF. The CDR3 nucleotides read TGCGCCAGCAGCCTGACAGGGGACCCCCCCTACGAGCAGTACTTC.